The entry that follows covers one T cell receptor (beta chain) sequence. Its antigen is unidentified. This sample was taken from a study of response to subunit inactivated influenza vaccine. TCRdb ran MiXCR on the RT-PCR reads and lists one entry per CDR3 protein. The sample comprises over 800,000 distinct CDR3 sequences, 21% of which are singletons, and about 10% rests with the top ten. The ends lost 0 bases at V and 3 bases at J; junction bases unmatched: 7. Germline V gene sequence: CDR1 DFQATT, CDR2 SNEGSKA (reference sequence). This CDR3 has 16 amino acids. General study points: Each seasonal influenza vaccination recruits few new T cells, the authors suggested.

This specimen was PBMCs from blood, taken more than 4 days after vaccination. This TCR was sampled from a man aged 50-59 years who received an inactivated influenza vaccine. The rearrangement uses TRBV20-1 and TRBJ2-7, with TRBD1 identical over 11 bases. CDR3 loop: CSARDRTGGYLYEQYF. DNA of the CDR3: TGCAGTGCTAGAGATAGGACAGGGGGCTACCTCTACGAGCAGTACTTC.